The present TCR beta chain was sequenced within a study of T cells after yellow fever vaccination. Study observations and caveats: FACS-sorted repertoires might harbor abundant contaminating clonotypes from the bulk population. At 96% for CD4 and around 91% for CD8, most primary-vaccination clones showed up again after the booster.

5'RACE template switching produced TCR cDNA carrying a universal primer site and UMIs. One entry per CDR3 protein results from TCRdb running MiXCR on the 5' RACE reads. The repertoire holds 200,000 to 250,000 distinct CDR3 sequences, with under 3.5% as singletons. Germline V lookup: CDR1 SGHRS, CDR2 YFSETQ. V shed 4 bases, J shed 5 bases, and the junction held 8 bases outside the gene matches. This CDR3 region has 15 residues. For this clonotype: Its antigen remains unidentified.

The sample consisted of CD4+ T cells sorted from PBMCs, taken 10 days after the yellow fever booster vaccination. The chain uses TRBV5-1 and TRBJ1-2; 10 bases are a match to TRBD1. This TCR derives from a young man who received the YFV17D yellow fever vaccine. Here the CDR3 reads CASSTTGGAWYGYTF. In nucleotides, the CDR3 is TGCGCCAGCAGCACGACAGGGGGCGCCTGGTATGGCTACACCTTC.